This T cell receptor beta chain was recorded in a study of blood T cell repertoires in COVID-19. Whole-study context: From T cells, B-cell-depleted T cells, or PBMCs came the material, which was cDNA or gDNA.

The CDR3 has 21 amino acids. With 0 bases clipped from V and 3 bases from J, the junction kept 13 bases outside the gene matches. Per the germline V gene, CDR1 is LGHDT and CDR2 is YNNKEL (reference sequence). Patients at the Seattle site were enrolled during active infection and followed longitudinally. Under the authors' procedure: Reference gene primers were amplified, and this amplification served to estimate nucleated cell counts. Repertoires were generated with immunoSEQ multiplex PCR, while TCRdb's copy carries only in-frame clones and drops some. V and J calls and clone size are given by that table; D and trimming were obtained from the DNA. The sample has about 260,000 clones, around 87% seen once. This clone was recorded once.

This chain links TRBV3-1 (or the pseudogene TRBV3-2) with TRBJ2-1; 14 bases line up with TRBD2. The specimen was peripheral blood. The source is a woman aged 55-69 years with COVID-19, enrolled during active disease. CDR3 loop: CASSQDLGTSGRVAVYNEQFF. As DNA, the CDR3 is TGTGCCAGCAGCCAAGATCTCGGGACTAGCGGGAGAGTAGCGGTCTACAATGAGCAGTTCTTC.